Listed here are 20 T cell receptor beta chains from one sample, sequenced in a study of T cells in Graves' hyperthyroidism and ophthalmopathy. The TCR beta CDR3 regions underwent amplification using RNA transcripts as the source. Researchers ran a first-round RT-PCR on the TCR CDR3 using the HTBI primer set. In TCRdb, the multiplex PCR reads were re-called with MiXCR into one record per CDR3 protein. The data hold a few hundred thousand distinct CDR3 sequences, with 15% to 17% observed a single time. Input material: blood. These receptors were obtained from a woman in her twenties or thirties with Graves' hyperthyroidism.

The V call is TRBV19, the J call TRBJ2-1; tentatively, D is TRBD2 (6 bases). V lost 3 bases and J 7 bases, leaving 22 bases between the germline ends. CDR3 length equals 17 residues. The germline V gene encodes CDR1 LNHDA and CDR2 SQIVND (reference sequence). The CDR3 protein is CASSIYRKWREGNEQFF. The CDR3 region has the DNA TGTGCCAGTAGTATCTACCGCAAGTGGAGGGAAGGGAATGAGCAGTTCTTC.

This sequence joins TRBV5-6 and TRBJ2-5; the match to TRBD2 covers 7 bases. The CDR3 has 15 residues. Germline loops: CDR1 SGHDT, CDR2 YYEEEE. Unmatched junction bases numbered 10, after V lost 4 bases and J lost 4 bases. The CDR3 DNA is TGTGCCAGCAGCAAAAGACTAGCCCGGAGAGAGACCCAGTACTTC. Protein: CASSKRLARRETQYF.

The chain carries TRBV7-9 and TRBJ2-1; 10 bases fit TRBD1. There are 13 residues in the CDR3. V shed 1 base and J 14 bases; nucleotides not matched to a gene: 5. Germline CDR1 is SEHNR and CDR2 is FQNEAQ (reference sequence). CDR3 loop: CASSLEPGTGEFF. As DNA, the CDR3 is TGTGCCAGCAGCTTAGAACCCGGGACAGGGGAGTTCTTC.

The gene calls are TRBV13 and TRBJ2-3, with TRBD2 identical over 9 bases. In germline, CDR1 is PRHDT, CDR2 FYEKMQ (reference sequence). V lost 5 bases, J lost 5 bases, and 11 bases stayed unmatched. This CDR3 is 16 amino acids long. The CDR3 region is CASSPNLAGRVDTQYF. CDR3 nucleotide sequence: TGTGCCAGCAGCCCTAATCTAGCGGGGAGGGTAGATACGCAGTATTTT. Filled out from reference TRBV13 and TRBJ2-3, the complete variable domain reads AAGVIQSPRHLIKEKRETATLKCYPIPRHDTVYWYQQGPGQDPQFLISFYEKMQSDKGSIPDRFSAQQFSDYHSELNMSSLELGDSALYFCASSPNLAGRVDTQYFGPGTRLTVL.

This clonotype was seen a handful of times. V usage is TRBV19 and J usage is TRBJ2-5, with TRBD1 matching over 9 bases. Unmatched junction bases numbered 13, after V lost 3 bases and J lost 2 bases. This CDR3 has 18 residues. Looked up from germline, CDR1 is LNHDA and CDR2 is SQIVND (reference sequence). The CDR3 DNA reads TGTGCCAGTAGTATCCGAGACAGGGGGGGAATTCGACAAGAGACCCAGTACTTC. Translated, it gives CASSIRDRGGIRQETQYF.

This clonotype was observed many times. The chain is built from TRBV12-3 or TRBV12-4 and TRBJ2-1, with D maybe TRBD2 (7 bases). Deletions cut 5 bases from V and 10 bases from J, with 15 bases between. The CDR3 is 13 amino acids. Here the CDR3 DNA reads TGTGCCAGCAGTCTCTCGGGGGGCGGGGAGCAGTTCTTC. This sequence encodes CASSLSGGGEQFF.

The rearrangement joins TRBV12-3 or TRBV12-4 to TRBJ1-1; 8 nucleotides line up with TRBD1. The CDR3 is 12 amino acids. V was clipped by 6 bases and J by 5 bases; unmatched bases: 2. The CDR3 is CASRTGVTEAFF. CDR3 DNA: TGTGCCAGCAGGACAGGGGTTACTGAAGCTTTCTTT.

The chain uses TRBV6-6 and TRBJ2-1; TRBD2 might be the D (6 bases). V lost 1 base, J lost 2 bases, and 12 bases lay in between. The CDR3 contains 16 residues. Germline CDR1 is MNHNY and CDR2 is SVGAGI (reference sequence). The CDR3 spells CASSYLGGNPYNEQFF. The CDR3 DNA is TGTGCCAGCAGTTACTTGGGCGGGAACCCCTACAATGAGCAGTTCTTC.

Notes on this clonotype: One junction end does not reproduce the germline sequence, and a read error may be involved. The rearrangement joins TRBV12-3 or TRBV12-4 to TRBJ1-3, with TRBD1 matching 7 bases. This CDR3 comprises 13 residues. CDR3 nucleotide sequence: TGTGCCAGCTGCGCAGGGGGAGGAAACGCCATATATTTT. Encoded protein: CASCAGGGNAIYF.

This clonotype was seen at least ten times. This chain joins TRBV7-9 and TRBJ2-3; the match to TRBD2 covers 13 bases. Per the germline V gene, CDR1 is SEHNR and CDR2 is FQNEAQ (reference sequence). The CDR3 runs to 17 residues. V lost 4 bases, J lost 2 bases, and 6 bases stayed unmatched. For the CDR3, the DNA is TGTGCCAGCAGCTCCCAGGGACTAGCGGGACCCACAGATACGCAGTATTTT. This sequence encodes CASSSQGLAGPTDTQYF. Supplemented by reference TRBV7-9 and TRBJ2-3, the full variable domain reads DTGVSQNPRHKITKRGQNVTFRCDPISEHNRLYWYRQTLGQGPEFLTYFQNEAQLEKSRLLSDRFSAERPKGSFSTLEIQRTEQGDSAMYLCASSSQGLAGPTDTQYFGPGTRLTVL.

This clonotype has at least ten counts. The chain has TRBV20-1 and TRBJ2-1, with 7 bases fitting TRBD2. Germline CDR1 reads DFQATT; CDR2 reads SNEGSKA (reference sequence). V lost 0 bases to trimming and J lost 6 bases; unmatched junction nucleotides: 14. CDR3 length: 17 amino acids. The CDR3 nucleotides read TGCAGTGCTAGAGATAAACGAACTAGCGCCAGAATCAATGAGCAGTTCTTC. It codes for CSARDKRTSARINEQFF.

The V and J genes are TRBV3-1 and TRBJ2-1; 9 bases line up with TRBD2. CDR1 and CDR2 (germline): LGHDT, YNNKEL (reference sequence). Trimming cost V 0 bases and J 8 bases; bases outside gene matches: 11. The CDR3 length is 17 residues. CDR3 sequence reads: CASSQDLGREGQDEQFF. CDR3 nucleotide sequence: TGTGCCAGCAGCCAAGATTTGGGGCGGGAGGGCCAGGATGAGCAGTTCTTC.

This clonotype has just one count. V gene TRBV15 combines with J gene TRBJ2-1; D is unresolved. Germline-derived CDR1 and CDR2 are LNHNV and YYDKDF (reference sequence). The V gene lost 8 bases and the J gene lost 3 bases, with 8 bases spanning the gap. The CDR3 extends over 12 amino acids. The CDR3 DNA is TGTGCCACCGGCGCCGGCTACAATGAGCAGTTCTTC. Protein product: CATGAGYNEQFF.

In this sample, this clonotype turned up a few times. The J gene is TRBJ1-6, the V gene TRBV5-6; perhaps TRBD1 as D (6 bases). CDR1 is SGHDT, CDR2 YYEEEE, per germline. The CDR3 loop spans 16 amino acids. V lost 0 bases and J lost 10, with 17 bases in between. The CDR3: CASSLVGGTTRSPLHF. The CDR3 DNA is TGTGCCAGCAGCTTGGTCGGTGGGACAACGAGGTCACCCCTCCACTTT. Full variable domain (rest looked up from reference TRBV5-6 and TRBJ1-6): DAGVTQSPTHLIKTRGQQVTLRCSPKSGHDTVSWYQQALGQGPQFIFQYYEEEERQRGNFPDRFSGHQFPNYSSELNVNALLLGDSALYLCASSLVGGTTRSPLHFGNGTRLTVT.

This clonotype was seen a handful of times. The chain recombines TRBV6-1 with TRBJ2-1; the match to TRBD2 covers 11 bases. Germline V gene data show CDR1 as MNHNS and CDR2 as SASEGT. J was trimmed by 4 bases and V by 7 bases; bases with no gene match: 6. This CDR3 is 15 amino acids long. The CDR3 DNA follows: TGTGCCAGCATATCCGGGACTAGCGGTTACAATGAGCAGTTCTTC. Amino acids: CASISGTSGYNEQFF.

This clonotype came up many times. The rearrangement joins TRBV12-3 or TRBV12-4 to TRBJ2-1; 8 bases align to TRBD2. The V segment lost 2 bases and the J segment 0 bases; nucleotides outside the gene matches: 3. The length of the CDR3 is 16 residues. In nucleotides, the CDR3 is TGTGCCAGCAGTTTACAGCGGGAGAGCTCCTACAATGAGCAGTTCTTC. Its protein is CASSLQRESSYNEQFF.

This clonotype was detected many times. The chain recombines TRBV2 with TRBJ1-2, with D maybe TRBD1 (5 bases). Germline V gene lookup returns CDR1 SNHLY and CDR2 FYNNEI. V was pared by 4 bases and J by 7 bases, with 10 bases between. This CDR3 comprises 12 residues. The CDR3 region is CASSVGDSGYTF. The CDR3 DNA sequence: TGTGCCAGCAGTGTAGGAGACAGTGGCTACACCTTC. The full variable domain, rest sourced from reference TRBV2 and TRBJ1-2, is EPEVTQTPSHQVTQMGQEVILRCVPISNHLYFYWYRQILGQKVEFLVSFYNNEISEKSEIFDDQFSVERPDGSNFTLKIRSTKLEDSAMYFCASSVGDSGYTFGSGTRLTVV.

For this clonotype: This could be a read error, since a much larger clone is one nucleotide away. The V call is TRBV27, the J call TRBJ2-7; D gene unclear. The germline V gene has CDR1 MNHEY and CDR2 SMNVEV (reference sequence). The CDR3 covers 15 residues. V lost 2 bases, J lost 3 bases, and 14 bases lay in between. In DNA form, the CDR3 reads TGTGCCAGCAGTTTAGCGGAGTCGTCAGTCTACGAGCAGTACTTC. Encoded protein: CASSLAESSVYEQYF.

The sample holds a few counts of this clonotype. The chain recombines TRBV3-1 with TRBJ2-1, with D uncertain. The CDR3 consists of 17 residues. From germline, CDR1 is LGHDT and CDR2 YNNKEL (reference sequence). The V and J ends lost 0 bases and 1 base respectively, with 13 bases between them. The CDR3 DNA sequence: TGTGCCAGCAGCCAAGAGCAGCTAGGTGGTTCCTACAATGAGCAGTTCTTC. This codes for CASSQEQLGGSYNEQFF.

This clonotype was detected many times. The rearrangement joins TRBV20-1 to TRBJ2-1; tentative D call: TRBD2 (6 bases). CDR1 and CDR2 from the germline V gene are DFQATT and SNEGSKA (reference sequence). This CDR3 spans 14 amino acids. V was cut by 5 bases and J by 0 bases, with 11 bases left in between. CDR3 sequence reads: CSAREQSSYNEQFF. The CDR3 DNA reads as TGCAGTGCTCGGGAGCAGAGCTCCTACAATGAGCAGTTCTTC.